Below, 16 T cell receptor beta chains from the same sample are listed, as sequenced in a study of blood T cell repertoires in COVID-19. Data came from immunoSEQ multiplex PCR; TCRdb stores just in-frame clones and leaves some out. The repertoire includes more than 300,000 clones, 70% to 90% of them detected once, and about 6% sits in the top ten. The sequenced sample was PBMCs or T cells enriched from blood (not recorded which). These receptors all stem from a woman between 25 and 40 years old who had recovered from COVID-19.

The rearrangement uses TRBV30 and TRBJ1-6; 9 bases fit TRBD1. The V gene's germline CDR1 is GTSNPN and CDR2 SVGIG (reference sequence). V lost 4 bases and J lost 7; bases outside the gene matches: 5. The CDR3 loop spans 14 amino acids. The CDR3 here is CAWNPDRGNSPLHF. The DNA of the CDR3 is TGTGCCTGGAACCCGGACAGGGGAAATTCACCCCTCCACTTT.

The chain combines TRBV3-1 (or the pseudogene TRBV3-2) with TRBJ1-5, with TRBD1 matching 10 bases. This CDR3 region has 16 residues. V lost 4 bases to trimming and J lost 2 bases; unmatched junction nucleotides: 5. Germline V CDR1 and CDR2: LGHDT, YNNKEL (reference sequence). The CDR3 region is CASSLGGTGGNQPQHF. CDR3 sequence (DNA): TGTGCCAGCAGCCTTGGCGGGACAGGGGGCAATCAGCCCCAGCATTTT.

The V and J genes are TRBV19 and TRBJ1-4; D remains ambiguous. This CDR3 is 12 amino acids long. Trimming left V 7 bases short and J 7 bases short, with 10 bases between. Looked up from germline, CDR1 is LNHDA and CDR2 is SQIVND (reference sequence). CDR3 amino acids: CASTTSGEKLFF. CDR3 sequence (DNA): TGTGCCAGTACCACGAGCGGTGAAAAACTGTTTTTT.

V is TRBV6-5 and J is TRBJ2-1; TRBD1 agrees at 9 bases. Germline assignment: CDR1 MNHEY and CDR2 SVGAGI. After removal of 4 bases from V and 2 bases from J, the junction contained 6 bases not matched to a gene. This CDR3 is 16 amino acids long. The CDR3: CASSSGQGLAYNEQFF. The CDR3 DNA follows: TGTGCCAGCAGTTCCGGACAGGGGCTGGCCTACAATGAGCAGTTCTTC.

The chain uses TRBV30 and TRBJ1-1; D is perhaps TRBD1 (6 bases). The CDR3 contains 11 residues. Trimming removed 2 bases from V and 10 bases from J, with 11 bases in between. The germline V gene has CDR1 GTSNPN and CDR2 SVGIG (reference sequence). Here the CDR3 reads CAWSWEGGAFF. The CDR3 DNA reads TGTGCCTGGAGTTGGGAGGGGGGAGCTTTCTTT. Combining the CDR3 with reference TRBV30 and TRBJ1-1 gives the whole variable domain SQTIHQWPATLVQPVGSPLSLECTVEGTSNPNLYWYRQAAGRGLQLLFYSVGIGQISSEVPQNLSASRPQDRQFILSSKKLLLSDSGFYLCAWSWEGGAFFGQGTRLTVV.

This clone was seen a single time. J is TRBJ2-5 and V is TRBV2, with D uncertain. The CDR3 loop spans 14 amino acids. In germline, CDR1 is SNHLY, CDR2 FYNNEI. V lost 5 bases and J lost 1, with 11 bases in between. The CDR3 DNA follows: TGTGCCAGCAGTTTGCTTGCGATCCAAGAGACCCAGTACTTC. Protein sequence: CASSLLAIQETQYF.

This clone was observed once. This chain joins TRBV19 and TRBJ1-1; 10 bases agree with TRBD1. This CDR3 is built from 13 residues. The junction had 5 bases not matched to a gene; V was cut back by 8 bases and J by 5 bases. Germline loops: CDR1 LNHDA, CDR2 SQIVND (reference sequence). In DNA form, the CDR3 reads TGTGCCAGTCGAGACAGGGGGCAGACTGAAGCTTTCTTT. Its translation: CASRDRGQTEAFF.

In its sample, this clone was seen once. The V and J genes are TRBV5-1 and TRBJ2-7; D is perhaps TRBD1 (6 bases). Germline CDR1 reads SGHRS; CDR2 reads YFSETQ. Trimming took off 0 bases at V and 5 bases at J, with 12 bases between the two ends. This CDR3 contains 14 residues. CDR3 nucleotides: TGCGCCAGCAGCTTGGTACAGGGTAGCGACGAGCAGTACTTC. Encoded protein: CASSLVQGSDEQYF.

The chain recombines TRBV27 with TRBJ1-6; D unclear. Trimming pared 2 bases from V and 10 bases from J, leaving 18 bases between. The V gene's germline CDR1 is MNHEY and CDR2 SMNVEV (reference sequence). This CDR3 comprises 16 residues. CDR3 amino acids: CASSLSGRPSGSPLHF. CDR3 coding DNA: TGTGCCAGCAGTTTAAGCGGGAGGCCCAGTGGGTCACCCCTCCACTTT.

The chain couples TRBV7-8 to TRBJ2-7, with a possible D match to TRBD2 (7 bases). V lost 4 bases and J 3 bases, leaving 19 bases between the germline ends. CDR1 SGHVS and CDR2 FQNEAQ come from the germline V gene. The CDR3 extends over 16 amino acids. CDR3 loop: CASSSLRGAGNYEQYF. CDR3 bases: TGTGCCAGCAGCTCCCTCCGGGGGGCAGGGAACTACGAGCAGTACTTC. Full variable domain (remainder filled in from reference TRBV7-8 and TRBJ2-7): GAGVSQSPRYKVAKRGQDVALRCDPISGHVSLFWYQQALGQGPEFLTYFQNEAQLDKSGLPSDRFFAERPEGSVSTLKIQRTQQEDSAVYLCASSSLRGAGNYEQYFGPGTRLTVT.

The chain combines TRBV30 with TRBJ1-1; TRBD1 is a possible D gene (6 bases). The CDR3 sequence is 14 residues long. Looked up from germline, CDR1 is GTSNPN and CDR2 is SVGIG (reference sequence). V was cut by 1 base and J by 6 bases, with 15 bases left in between. The CDR3 region has the DNA TGTGCCTGGAGTGGGGACATCCTGGGGGCTGAAGCTTTCTTT. Its translation is CAWSGDILGAEAFF.

The gene calls are TRBV14 and TRBJ1-1; 7 bases agree with TRBD1. The J segment lost 1 base and the V segment lost 3 bases, leaving 2 bases of the junction unmatched. The CDR3 length is 14 residues. CDR1 SGHDN and CDR2 FVKESK come from the germline V gene. CDR3 loop: CASSHNRGNTEAFF. CDR3 sequence (DNA): TGTGCCAGCAGCCATAACAGGGGGAACACTGAAGCTTTCTTT.

The rearrangement uses TRBV20-1 and TRBJ1-2; the D is unclear. Germline CDR1 and CDR2: DFQATT and SNEGSKA (reference sequence). V was cut by 3 bases and J by 1 base, with 9 bases left in between. This CDR3 spans 13 amino acids. CDR3 protein: CSASDTRNYGYTF. CDR3 DNA: TGCAGTGCTAGTGACACACGTAACTATGGCTACACCTTC.

In this sample, this clone turned up a few times. The gene calls are TRBV29-1 and TRBJ1-4; 9 bases match TRBD1. J lost 2 bases, V lost 4 bases, and 5 bases had no gene match. The CDR3 is 15 amino acids. Germline CDR1 is SQVTM and CDR2 is ANQGSEA. CDR3 DNA: TGCAGCGTTGGGCCCGGGACAGGGACTAATGAAAAACTGTTTTTT. Translated, it gives CSVGPGTGTNEKLFF.

The genes are TRBV30 and TRBJ1-5, with a tentative D call TRBD1 (5 bases). The germline gives CDR1 GTSNPN, CDR2 SVGIG (reference sequence). The CDR3 length is 13 residues. Trimming took off 0 bases at V and 5 bases at J, with 8 bases between the two ends. CDR3 coding DNA: TGTGCCTGGAGTGTACGGGGGGATCAGCCCCAGCATTTT. Amino acids: CAWSVRGDQPQHF.

This clone has a single count. The rearrangement joins TRBV6-5 to TRBJ2-5, with D tentatively TRBD1 (6 bases). V lost 6 bases and J 2 bases, leaving 13 bases between the germline ends. The germline gives CDR1 MNHEY, CDR2 SVGAGI. CDR3 size: 14 residues. The CDR3 region has the DNA TGTGCCAGCAGGCCGGACAGAGTACAAGAGACCCAGTACTTC. This codes for CASRPDRVQETQYF.